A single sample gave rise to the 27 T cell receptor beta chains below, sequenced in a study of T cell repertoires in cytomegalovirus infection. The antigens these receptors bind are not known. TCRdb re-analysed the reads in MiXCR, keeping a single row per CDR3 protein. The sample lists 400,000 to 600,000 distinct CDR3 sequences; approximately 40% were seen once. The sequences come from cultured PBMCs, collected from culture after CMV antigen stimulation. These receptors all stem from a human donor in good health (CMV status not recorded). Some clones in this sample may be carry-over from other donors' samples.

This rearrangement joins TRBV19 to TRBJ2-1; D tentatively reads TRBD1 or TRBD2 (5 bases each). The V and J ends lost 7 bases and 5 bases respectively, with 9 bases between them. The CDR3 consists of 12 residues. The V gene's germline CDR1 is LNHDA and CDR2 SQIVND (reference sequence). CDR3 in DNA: TGTGCCAGTACCGGGACCCACAATGAGCAGTTCTTC. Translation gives CASTGTHNEQFF. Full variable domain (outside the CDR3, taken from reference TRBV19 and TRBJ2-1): DGGITQSPKYLFRKEGQNVTLSCEQNLNHDAMYWYRQDPGQGLRLIYYSQIVNDFQKGDIAEGYSVSREKKESFPLTVTSAQKNPTAFYLCASTGTHNEQFFGPGTRLTVL.

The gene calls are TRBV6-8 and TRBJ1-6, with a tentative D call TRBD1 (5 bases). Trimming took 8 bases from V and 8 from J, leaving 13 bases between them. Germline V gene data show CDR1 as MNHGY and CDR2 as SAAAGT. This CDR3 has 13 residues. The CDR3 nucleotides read TGTGCCAGCGGGACGATGATCGATTCACCCCTCCACTTT. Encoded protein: CASGTMIDSPLHF.

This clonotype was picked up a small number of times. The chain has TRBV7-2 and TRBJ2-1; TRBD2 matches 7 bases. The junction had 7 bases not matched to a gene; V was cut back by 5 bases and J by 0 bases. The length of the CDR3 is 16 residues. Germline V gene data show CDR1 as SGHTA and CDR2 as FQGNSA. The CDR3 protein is CASSLSGASSYNEQFF. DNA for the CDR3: TGTGCCAGCAGCCTGAGCGGGGCTAGCTCCTACAATGAGCAGTTCTTC.

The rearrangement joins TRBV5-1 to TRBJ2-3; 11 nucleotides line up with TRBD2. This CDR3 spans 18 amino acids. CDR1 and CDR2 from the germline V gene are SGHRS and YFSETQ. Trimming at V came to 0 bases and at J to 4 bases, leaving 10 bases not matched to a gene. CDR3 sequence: CASSLAIAGGPGADTQYF. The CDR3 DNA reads TGCGCCAGCAGCTTGGCCATAGCGGGGGGGCCGGGCGCAGATACGCAGTATTTT. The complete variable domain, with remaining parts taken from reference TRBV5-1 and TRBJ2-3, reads KAGVTQTPRYLIKTRGQQVTLSCSPISGHRSVSWYQQTPGQGLQFLFEYFSETQRNKGNFPGRFSGRQFSNSRSEMNVSTLELGDSALYLCASSLAIAGGPGADTQYFGPGTRLTVL.

CDR3 loop: CASSSWVSRELFF. As DNA, the CDR3 is TGTGCCAGCAGCTCCTGGGTGAGCAGGGAGCTGTTTTTT. V and J are TRBV7-2 and TRBJ2-2; D is unresolved. Trimming removed 4 bases at V and 9 bases at J, with 12 bases between. CDR1 SGHTA and CDR2 FQGNSA come from the germline V gene. The CDR3 spans 13 residues.

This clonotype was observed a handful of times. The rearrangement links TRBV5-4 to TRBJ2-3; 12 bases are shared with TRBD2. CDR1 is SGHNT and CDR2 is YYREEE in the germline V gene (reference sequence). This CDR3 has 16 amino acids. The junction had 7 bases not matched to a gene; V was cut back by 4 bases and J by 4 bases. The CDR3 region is CASSSRLAGVADTQYF. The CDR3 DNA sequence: TGTGCCAGCAGCAGTAGACTAGCGGGAGTTGCAGATACGCAGTATTTT.

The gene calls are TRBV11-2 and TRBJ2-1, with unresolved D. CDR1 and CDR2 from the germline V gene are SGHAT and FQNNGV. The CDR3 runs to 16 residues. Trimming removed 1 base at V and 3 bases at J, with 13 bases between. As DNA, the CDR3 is TGTGCCAGCAGCTTAGCAGACTCGTTTGGCTACAATGAGCAGTTCTTC. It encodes CASSLADSFGYNEQFF.

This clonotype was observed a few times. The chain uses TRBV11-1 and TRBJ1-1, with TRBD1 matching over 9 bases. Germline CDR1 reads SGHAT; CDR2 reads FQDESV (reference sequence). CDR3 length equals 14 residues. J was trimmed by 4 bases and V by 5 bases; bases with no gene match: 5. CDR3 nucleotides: TGTGCCAGCAGCCAGGACAGGGGAATCACTGAAGCTTTCTTT. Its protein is CASSQDRGITEAFF.

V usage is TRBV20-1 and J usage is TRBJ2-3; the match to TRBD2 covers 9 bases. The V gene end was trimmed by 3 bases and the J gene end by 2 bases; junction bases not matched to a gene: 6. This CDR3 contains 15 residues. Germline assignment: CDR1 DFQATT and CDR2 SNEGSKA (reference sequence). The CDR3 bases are TGCAGTGCTAGTGCCAGCGGGGGGTACACAGATACGCAGTATTTT. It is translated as CSASASGGYTDTQYF.

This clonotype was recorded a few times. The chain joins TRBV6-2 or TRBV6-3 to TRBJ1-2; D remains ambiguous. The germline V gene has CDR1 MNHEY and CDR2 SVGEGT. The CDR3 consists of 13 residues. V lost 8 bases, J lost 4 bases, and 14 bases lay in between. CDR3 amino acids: CASEDGFGYGYTF. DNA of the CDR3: TGTGCCAGCGAGGATGGGTTTGGCTATGGCTACACCTTC.

This CDR3 is CASSRPGGRESGELFF. In DNA form, the CDR3 reads TGTGCCAGCAGCCGCCCCGGGGGGCGGGAGTCCGGGGAGCTGTTTTTT. The V call is TRBV7-6, the J call TRBJ2-2, with D perhaps TRBD2 (7 bases). The CDR3 loop spans 16 amino acids. Germline CDR1 reads SGHVS; CDR2 reads FNYEAQ. The V gene lost 5 bases and the J gene lost 6 bases, with 19 bases spanning the gap.

The CDR3 spells CASSPDRTILNTEAFF. CDR3 DNA: TGTGCCAGCAGCCCGGACAGGACTATTTTGAACACTGAAGCTTTCTTT. This chain joins TRBV4-2 and TRBJ1-1, with TRBD1 matching 7 bases. The germline V gene encodes CDR1 LGHNA and CDR2 YNFKEQ. The CDR3 totals 16 residues. The ends lost 4 bases at V and 0 bases at J; junction bases unmatched: 8.

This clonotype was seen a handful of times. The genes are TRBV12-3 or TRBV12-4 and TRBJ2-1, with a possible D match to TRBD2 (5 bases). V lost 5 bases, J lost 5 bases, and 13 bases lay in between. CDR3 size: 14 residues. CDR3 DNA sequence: TGTGCCAGCAGTGAGGGAGTTTTGAACAATGAGCAGTTCTTC. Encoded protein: CASSEGVLNNEQFF.

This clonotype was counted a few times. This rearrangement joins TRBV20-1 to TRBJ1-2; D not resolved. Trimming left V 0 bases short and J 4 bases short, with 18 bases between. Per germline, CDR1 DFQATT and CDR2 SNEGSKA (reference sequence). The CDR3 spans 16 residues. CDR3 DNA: TGCAGTGCTAGAGATCCTAGGTGGGGAGTCTTCTATGGCTACACCTTC. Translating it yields CSARDPRWGVFYGYTF.

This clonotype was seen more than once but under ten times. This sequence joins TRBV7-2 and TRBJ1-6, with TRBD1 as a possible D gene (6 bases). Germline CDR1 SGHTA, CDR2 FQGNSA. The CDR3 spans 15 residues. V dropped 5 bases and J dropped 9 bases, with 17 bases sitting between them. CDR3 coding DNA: TGTGCCAGCAGCCTCGGAACAGGGATCAGTTCACCCCTCCACTTT. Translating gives CASSLGTGISSPLHF.

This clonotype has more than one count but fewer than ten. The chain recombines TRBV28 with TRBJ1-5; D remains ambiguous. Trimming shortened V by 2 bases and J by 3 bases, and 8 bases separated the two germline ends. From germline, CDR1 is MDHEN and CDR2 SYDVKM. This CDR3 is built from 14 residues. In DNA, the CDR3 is TGTGCCAGCAGTTTAAGGGTACTCAATCAGCCCCAGCATTTT. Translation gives CASSLRVLNQPQHF.

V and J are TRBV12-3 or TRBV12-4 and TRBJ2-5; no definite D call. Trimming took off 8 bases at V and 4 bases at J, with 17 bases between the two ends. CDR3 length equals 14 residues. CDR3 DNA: TGTGCCAGCCCTCGACCAACCGGGTTAGAGACCCAGTACTTC. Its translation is CASPRPTGLETQYF.

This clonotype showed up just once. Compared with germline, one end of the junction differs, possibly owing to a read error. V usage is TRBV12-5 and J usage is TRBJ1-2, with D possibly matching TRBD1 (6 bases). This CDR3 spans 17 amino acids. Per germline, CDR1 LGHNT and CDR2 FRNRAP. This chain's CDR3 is CASGPLLQGITNYGYTF. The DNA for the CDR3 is TGTGCTAGTGGTCCACTTTTACAGGGAATCACTAATTATGGCTACACCTTC. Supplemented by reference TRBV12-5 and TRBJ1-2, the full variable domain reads DARVTQTPRHKVTEMGQEVTMRCQPILGHNTVFWYRQTMMQGLELLAYFRNRAPLDDSGMPKDRFSAEMPDATLATLKIQPSEPRDSAVYFCASGPLLQGITNYGYTFGSGTRLTVV.

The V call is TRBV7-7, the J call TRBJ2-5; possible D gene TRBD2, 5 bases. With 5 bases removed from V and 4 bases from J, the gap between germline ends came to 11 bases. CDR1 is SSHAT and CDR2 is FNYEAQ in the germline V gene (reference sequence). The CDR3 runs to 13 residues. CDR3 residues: CASSQVRGETQYF. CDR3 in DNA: TGTGCCAGCAGCCAGGTCCGGGGAGAGACCCAGTACTTC.

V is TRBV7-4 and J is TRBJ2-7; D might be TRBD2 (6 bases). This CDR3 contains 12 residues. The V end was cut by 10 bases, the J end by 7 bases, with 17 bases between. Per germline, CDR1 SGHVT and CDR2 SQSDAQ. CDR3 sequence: CAITSLYGEQYF. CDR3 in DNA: TGTGCCATCACTAGCCTATACGGAGAGCAGTACTTC.

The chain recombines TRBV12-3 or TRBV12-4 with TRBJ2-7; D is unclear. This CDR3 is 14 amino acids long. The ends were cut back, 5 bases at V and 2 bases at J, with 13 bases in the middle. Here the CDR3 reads CASSLKGGPYEQYF. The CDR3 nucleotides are TGTGCCAGCAGTCTTAAGGGTGGCCCCTACGAGCAGTACTTC.

The CDR3 reads CASSLTGIYNEQFF. DNA of the CDR3: TGTGCCAGCAGCCTGACAGGGATTTACAATGAGCAGTTCTTC. The V and J genes are TRBV6-2 or TRBV6-3 and TRBJ2-1; 7 bases map to TRBD1. Germline V gene lookup returns CDR1 MNHEY and CDR2 SVGEGT. This CDR3 is built from 14 residues. V gave up 6 bases and J gave up 4 bases; unmatched junction bases: 6.

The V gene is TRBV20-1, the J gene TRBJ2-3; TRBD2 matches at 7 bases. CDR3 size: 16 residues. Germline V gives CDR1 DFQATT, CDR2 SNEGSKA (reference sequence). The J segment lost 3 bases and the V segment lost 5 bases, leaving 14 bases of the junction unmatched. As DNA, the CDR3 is TGCAGTGCTCCCGGTCGGGCGGGAGTTTATACAGATACGCAGTATTTT. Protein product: CSAPGRAGVYTDTQYF.

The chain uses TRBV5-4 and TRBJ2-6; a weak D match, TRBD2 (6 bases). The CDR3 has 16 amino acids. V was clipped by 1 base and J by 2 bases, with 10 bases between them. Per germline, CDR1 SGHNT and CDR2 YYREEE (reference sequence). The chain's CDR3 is CASSLMRGAGANVLTF. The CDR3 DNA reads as TGTGCCAGCAGCTTGATGCGGGGTGCTGGGGCCAACGTCCTGACTTTC.

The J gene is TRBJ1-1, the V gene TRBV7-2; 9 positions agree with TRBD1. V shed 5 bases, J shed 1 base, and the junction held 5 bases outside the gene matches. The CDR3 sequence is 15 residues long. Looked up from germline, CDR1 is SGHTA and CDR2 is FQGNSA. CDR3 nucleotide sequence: TGTGCCAGCAGCGGACCGGGACAGGGGAACACTGAAGCTTTCTTT. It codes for CASSGPGQGNTEAFF.

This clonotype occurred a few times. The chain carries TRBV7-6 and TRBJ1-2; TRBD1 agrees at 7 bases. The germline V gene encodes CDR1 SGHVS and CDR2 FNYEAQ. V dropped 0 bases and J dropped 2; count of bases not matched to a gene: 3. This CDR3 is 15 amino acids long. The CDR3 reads CASSLAQGQNYGYTF. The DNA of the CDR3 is TGTGCCAGCAGCTTAGCACAGGGGCAAAACTATGGCTACACCTTC.

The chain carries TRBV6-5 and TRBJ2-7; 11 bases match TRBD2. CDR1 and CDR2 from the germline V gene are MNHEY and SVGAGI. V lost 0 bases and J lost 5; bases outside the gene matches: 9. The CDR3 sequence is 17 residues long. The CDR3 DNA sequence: TGTGCCAGCAGTTACTCAGTAACTAGCGGGAGCGAGAACGAGCAGTACTTC. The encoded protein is CASSYSVTSGSENEQYF.